This is a list of T cell receptor beta chains from one sample in a study of T cell responses to AZD1222 COVID-19 vaccine. Measured with immunoSEQ multiplex PCR; TCRdb has only the in-frame clones, and not every one. The data hold some 140,000 clones, with less than 95% observed a single time. The input for sequencing was peripheral blood, taken on day 0 of AZD1222 vaccination. The receptors were sampled from an adult in good health. The CDR3 runs from the conserved cysteine through the conserved F or W. D genes are given only for firm matches. Clone size is given for some rows only: seen once, a few or many times, or a class if the clone is expanded.

TRBV5-8	.	TRBJ1-2	.	CASSPYGYTF	TGTGCCAGCAGCCCCTATGGCTACACCTTC
TRBV5-1	.	TRBJ2-7	.	CASSASVTTNEQYF	TGCGCCAGCAGCGCCTCGGTCACCACGAACGAGCAGTACTTC
TRBV24-1	once	TRBJ1-5	.	CAGGRDYSNQPQHF	TGTGCCGGTGGTAGGGATTATAGCAATCAGCCCCAGCATTTT
TRBV7-9	.	TRBJ2-7	TRBD1	CASSSGTGIREQYF	TGTGCCAGCAGCTCCGGGACAGGGATACGCGAGCAGTACTTC
TRBV7-6	.	TRBJ1-4	TRBD1	CASSEVDRGLPNEKLFF	TGTGCCAGCAGCGAAGTGGACAGGGGGCTGCCGAATGAAAAACTGTTTTTT
TRBV4-1	.	TRBJ1-2	.	CASSQPQIIYGYTF	TGCGCCAGCAGCCAACCCCAGATAATCTATGGCTACACCTTC
TRBV18	once	TRBJ1-5	TRBD1	CASQDRGINQPQHF	TGTGCCAGTCAAGACAGGGGCATCAATCAGCCCCAGCATTTT
TRBV2	.	TRBJ1-3	.	CASSRRTASSGNTIYF	TGTGCCAGCAGTAGACGGACAGCCAGCTCTGGAAACACCATATATTTT
TRBV5-1	few	TRBJ2-5	TRBD2	CASSFGGLAGTETQYF	TGCGCCAGCAGCTTCGGGGGACTAGCGGGAACAGAGACCCAGTACTTC
TRBV7-9	.	TRBJ1-3	TRBD1	CASSLMTGGLSGNTIYF	TGTGCCAGCAGCTTGATGACAGGGGGCTTATCTGGAAACACCATATATTTT
TRBV3-1/TRBV3-2	.	TRBJ1-5	.	CASSPQGAAQPQHF	TGTGCCAGCAGTCCCCAGGGTGCAGCTCAGCCCCAGCATTTT
TRBV12-5	.	TRBJ2-7	.	CASGSSGTSWQYF	TGTGCTAGTGGTTCCAGCGGCACTAGTTGGCAGTACTTC
TRBV5-6	once	TRBJ2-7	.	CASSWVGGIYEQYF	TGTGCCAGCAGCTGGGTGGGGGGTATCTACGAGCAGTACTTC
TRBV3-1/TRBV3-2	.	TRBJ1-1	TRBD1	CASSIRQGPAFF	TGTGCCAGCAGCATCCGACAGGGTCCAGCTTTCTTT
TRBV5-4	.	TRBJ2-3	.	CASSLYGFTDTQYF	TGTGCCAGCAGCTTGTACGGTTTCACAGATACGCAGTATTTT
TRBV5-1	.	TRBJ2-3	.	CASSLAGAYGVTDTQYF	TGCGCCAGCAGCTTGGCCGGGGCGTATGGGGTCACAGATACGCAGTATTTT
TRBV5-8	.	TRBJ1-4	TRBD1	CASSRQGFSTTNEKLFF	TGTGCCAGCAGTAGACAGGGCTTTTCCACAACTAATGAAAAACTGTTTTTT
TRBV6-5	.	TRBJ1-1	TRBD1	CASSLVPPGGKTEAFF	TGTGCCAGCAGTTTAGTACCCCCAGGGGGTAAGACTGAAGCTTTCTTT
TRBV30	.	TRBJ2-7	.	CAWSRDGTYEQYF	TGTGCCTGGAGTAGGGACGGAACCTACGAGCAGTACTTC
TRBV5-5	once	TRBJ1-3	.	CASSLWASSGNTIYF	TGTGCCAGCAGCTTGTGGGCAAGCTCTGGAAACACCATATATTTT
TRBV14	.	TRBJ1-2	.	CASSQEGATNYGYTF	TGTGCCAGCAGCCAAGAAGGGGCCACTAACTATGGCTACACCTTC
TRBV5-6	.	TRBJ1-4	.	CASSSQEANEKLFF	TGTGCCAGCAGCTCACAGGAAGCAAATGAAAAACTGTTTTTT
TRBV4-3	.	TRBJ1-1	TRBD1	CASSQGQGGTEAFF	TGCGCCAGCAGCCAAGGACAGGGGGGGACTGAAGCTTTCTTT
TRBV28	.	TRBJ1-2	.	CASTQGGSLYGYTF	TGTGCCAGCACCCAAGGGGGGAGTCTCTATGGCTACACCTTC
TRBV2	once	TRBJ2-3	.	CASKDFTQYF	TGTGCCAGCAAGGATTTTACGCAGTATTTT
TRBV5-4	.	TRBJ1-2	.	CASSKSGGAGKGYTF	TGTGCCAGCAGCAAGTCCGGCGGGGCGGGCAAAGGCTACACCTTC
TRBV5-4	.	TRBJ1-6	TRBD1	CASSSGTGYYNSPLHF	TGTGCCAGCAGCTCAGGGACAGGGTACTATAATTCACCCCTCCACTTT
TRBV30	.	TRBJ1-2	.	CASSGVRHVWGYTF	TGTGCCTCGAGCGGAGTAAGGCATGTTTGGGGCTACACCTTC
TRBV12-3/TRBV12-4	.	TRBJ1-5	.	CASSWTTYQPQHF	TGTGCCAGCAGCTGGACAACCTATCAGCCCCAGCATTTT
TRBV27	.	TRBJ2-6	.	CASRIVSGANVLTF	TGTGCCAGCAGGATTGTCTCTGGGGCCAACGTCCTGACTTTC
TRBV5-6	.	TRBJ2-2	.	CASSARGELFF	TGTGCCAGCAGCGCACGTGGGGAGCTGTTTTTT
TRBV7-3	.	TRBJ1-1	.	CASSLYRDTEAFF	TGTGCCAGCAGCTTATATCGGGACACTGAAGCTTTCTTT
TRBV7-9	.	TRBJ2-2	.	CASSLLVVGELFF	TGTGCCAGCAGCTTACTAGTCGTCGGGGAGCTGTTTTTT
TRBV7-9	.	TRBJ1-1	.	CASSLDLRGHLTEAFF	TGTGCCAGCAGCTTAGATCTTAGGGGACACCTCACTGAAGCTTTCTTT
TRBV6-4	.	TRBJ2-1	.	CASSDSSENEQFF	TGTGCCAGCAGTGACTCGAGTGAAAATGAGCAGTTCTTC
TRBV5-6	once	TRBJ1-1	.	CASSPGGTEAFF	TGTGCCAGCAGCCCGGGAGGCACTGAAGCTTTCTTT
TRBV15	.	TRBJ1-4	.	CATSILGGKLFF	TGTGCCACCAGCATCCTTGGTGGGAAACTGTTTTTT
TRBV28	.	TRBJ1-4	.	CASTLRGFNEKLFF	TGTGCCAGCACCCTCAGGGGATTTAATGAAAAACTGTTTTTT
TRBV10-2	.	TRBJ1-1	TRBD1	CAGSTGFGTEAFF	TGCGCCGGTTCGACAGGGTTTGGCACTGAAGCTTTCTTT
TRBV28	.	TRBJ2-5	.	CASRRTGMETQYF	TGTGCCAGCAGACGAACAGGGATGGAGACCCAGTACTTC
TRBV4-3	.	TRBJ1-4	.	CASSQDERVRKLFF	TGCGCCAGCAGCCAAGATGAGAGGGTGAGAAAACTGTTTTTT
TRBV4-1	once	TRBJ1-5	.	CASSQALGERQPQHF	TGCGCCAGCAGCCAAGCGTTGGGGGAGCGGCAGCCCCAGCATTTT